The source of this TCR beta chain is a study of cytomegalovirus exposure and HLA in healthy donors. The sample holds one count of this clone. The antigen is undetermined. Profiled with immunoSEQ multiplex PCR; TCRdb holds only in-frame clones, not every one. The sample records roughly 56,000 clones, about 95% being singletons. With V trimmed by 6 bases and J by 8 bases, 10 bases remained unmatched. CDR3 length: 16 amino acids. Germline V gene data show CDR1 as MDHEN and CDR2 as SYDVKM. Study-level points and caveats: Many donors shared some public TCRs, even though most TCR sequences were rare. The listing of 150 or so TCR beta chains classed them as cytomegalovirus-associated. Clusters of TCRs from the first cohort tended to co-occur in the 120 or so validation repertoires (as a later analysis found).

Material for sequencing was PBMCs. This TCR was sampled from a man in his late teens or twenties in good health and CMV-seronegative. This chain uses TRBV28 with TRBJ2-1; TRBD2 aligns across 13 bases. CDR3 DNA sequence: TGTGCCAGCAGCCACGGACTAGCGGGAGAGGGCGATGAGCAGTTCTTC. Encoded protein: CASSHGLAGEGDEQFF.